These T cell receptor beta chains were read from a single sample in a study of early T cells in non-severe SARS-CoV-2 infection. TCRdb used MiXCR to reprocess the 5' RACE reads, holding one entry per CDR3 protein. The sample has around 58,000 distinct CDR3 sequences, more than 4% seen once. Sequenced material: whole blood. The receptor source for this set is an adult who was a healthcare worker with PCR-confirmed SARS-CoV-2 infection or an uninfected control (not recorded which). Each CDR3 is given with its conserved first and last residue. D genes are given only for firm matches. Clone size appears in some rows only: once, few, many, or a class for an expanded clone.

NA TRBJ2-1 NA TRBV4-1 CASSHREYNEQFF TGCGCCAGCAGCCACAGAGAATACAATGAGCAGTTCTTC
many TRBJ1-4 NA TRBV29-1 CSVEEEATNEKLFF TGCAGCGTTGAAGAGGAGGCAACTAATGAAAAACTGTTTTTT
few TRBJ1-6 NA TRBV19 CASKTDYNSPLHF TGTGCCAGTAAAACGGACTATAATTCACCCCTCCACTTT
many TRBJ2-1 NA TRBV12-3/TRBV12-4 CASSSTGRGLGSYNEQFF TGTGCCAGCAGCTCGACTGGAAGGGGTCTTGGCTCCTACAATGAGCAGTTCTTC
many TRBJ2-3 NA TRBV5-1 CASSRTVSTDTQYF TGCGCCAGCAGCAGAACCGTTAGCACAGATACGCAGTATTTT
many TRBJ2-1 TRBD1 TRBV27 CASTTRDRYNEQFF TGTGCCAGCACGACCCGGGACAGATACAATGAGCAGTTCTTC
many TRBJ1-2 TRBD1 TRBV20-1 CSASPGQGARGYTF TGCAGTGCTTCCCCGGGACAGGGGGCGCGAGGCTACACCTTC
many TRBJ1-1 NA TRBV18 CASSPRNTEAFF TGTGCCAGCTCACCACGGAACACTGAAGCTTTCTTT
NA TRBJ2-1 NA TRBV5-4 CASSSLRPSPYNEQFF TGTGCCAGCAGCTCCTTGAGGCCATCTCCCTACAATGAGCAGTTCTTC
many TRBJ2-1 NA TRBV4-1 CASSHVDLGFSSYNEQFF TGCGCCAGCAGCCATGTCGACTTGGGATTCAGCTCCTACAATGAGCAGTTCTTC
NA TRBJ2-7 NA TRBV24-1 CATSDLGYEQYF TGTGCCACCAGTGATTTAGGGTACGAGCAGTACTTC
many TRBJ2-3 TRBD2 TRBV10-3 CAISDTGSGGGDTQYF TGTGCCATCAGTGACACGGGGAGCGGGGGCGGAGATACGCAGTATTTT
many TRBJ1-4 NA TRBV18 CASSPLRNEKLFF TGTGCCAGCTCACCGCTGCGGAATGAAAAACTGTTTTTT
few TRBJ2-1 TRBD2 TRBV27 CASSGVAGGRAEQFF TGTGCCAGCAGTGGAGTCGCGGGAGGGAGGGCTGAGCAGTTCTTC
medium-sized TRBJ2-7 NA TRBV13 CASSLGAGSVSYEQYF TGTGCCAGCAGCTTAGGGGCGGGGTCCGTCTCCTACGAGCAGTACTTC
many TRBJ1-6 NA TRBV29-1 CSEQVARGEDNSPLHF TGCAGCGAGCAGGTAGCAAGGGGCGAAGATAATTCACCCCTCCACTTT
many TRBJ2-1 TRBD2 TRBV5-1 CASSLLAGGRNEQFF TGCGCCAGCAGCTTACTAGCGGGTGGGAGGAATGAGCAGTTCTTC
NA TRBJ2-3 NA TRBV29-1 CSVGLGRSTDTQYF TGCAGCGTTGGGTTGGGACGTAGCACAGATACGCAGTATTTT
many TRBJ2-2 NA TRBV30 CAWREGTYGSSGELFF TGTGCCTGGAGGGAGGGTACCTACGGGAGCTCCGGGGAGCTGTTTTTT
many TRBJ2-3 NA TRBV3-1 CASSLLGTDTQYF TGTGCCAGCAGCCTGCTCGGTACAGATACGCAGTATTTT
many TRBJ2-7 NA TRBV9 CASSVEPKYEQYF TGTGCCAGCAGCGTAGAGCCCAAATACGAGCAGTACTTC
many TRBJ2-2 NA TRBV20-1 CSARSGAWDTGELFF TGCAGTGCTAGATCCGGAGCTTGGGACACCGGGGAGCTGTTTTTT
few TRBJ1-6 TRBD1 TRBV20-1 CSARDLASGGKSPLHF TGCAGTGCTAGAGATCTCGCGTCAGGGGGGAAATCACCCCTCCACTTT
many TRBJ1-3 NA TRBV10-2 CASSENRVAGNTIYF TGCGCCAGCAGCGAAAACAGGGTTGCTGGAAACACCATATATTTT
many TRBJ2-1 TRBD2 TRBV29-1 CSVTSGFRGGYNEQFF TGCAGCGTCACTAGCGGGTTCCGAGGAGGCTACAATGAGCAGTTCTTC
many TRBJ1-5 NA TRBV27 CASSLYPPTIAGSNQPQHF TGTGCCAGCAGTTTATATCCCCCCACCATAGCGGGTAGCAATCAGCCCCAGCATTTT
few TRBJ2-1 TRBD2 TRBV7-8 CASSLGWTSSDNEQFF TGTGCCAGCAGCTTAGGCTGGACTAGCTCTGACAATGAGCAGTTCTTC
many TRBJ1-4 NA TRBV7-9 CASRFGRMANEKLFF TGTGCCAGCAGGTTCGGAAGGATGGCTAATGAAAAACTGTTTTTT
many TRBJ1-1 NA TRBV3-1 CASAYTGTEAFF TGTGCCAGCGCCTATACGGGCACTGAAGCTTTCTTT
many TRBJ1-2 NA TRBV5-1 CASSLDINYGYTF TGCGCCAGCAGCTTGGACATAAACTATGGCTACACCTTC
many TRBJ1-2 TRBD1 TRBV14 CASSQLGQINYGYTF TGTGCCAGCAGCCAACTGGGACAGATTAACTATGGCTACACCTTC
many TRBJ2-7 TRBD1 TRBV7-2 CASSPRQGSYEQYF TGTGCCAGCAGCCCCAGACAGGGCTCCTACGAGCAGTACTTC
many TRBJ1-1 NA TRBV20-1 CSARVPVDRKITNKAFF TGCAGTGCTAGAGTTCCCGTGGACAGAAAAATAACCAATAAAGCTTTCTTT
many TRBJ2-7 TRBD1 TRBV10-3 CAIMRGTGGYEQYF TGTGCCATCATGCGGGGAACAGGGGGCTACGAGCAGTACTTC
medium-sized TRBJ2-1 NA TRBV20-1 CSARDHRVDSYNEQFF TGCAGTGCTAGAGATCACAGGGTGGACTCCTACAATGAGCAGTTCTTC